This is a list of T cell receptor beta chains from one sample in a study of T-cell memory formation after mild COVID-19. TCRdb processed the 5' RACE reads anew with MiXCR; each CDR3 protein has one entry. The sample has fewer than 400,000 distinct CDR3 sequences, around a sixth seen once. Sequenced input: PBMCs or a T cell subset sorted from them (not recorded which). The receptors were sampled from a man aged 18-30 years who had mild COVID-19 (a few samples of this study predate the infection). Cell type and time point are not known. Both conserved end residues are part of each CDR3. Fields, in order: V gene, clone size, J gene, D gene, CDR3 protein, CDR3 DNA. D genes are given only for firm matches. Where a row states a size, it is once, few, many or the class of an expanded clone; other rows omit it.

TRBV5-5,.,TRBJ2-2,TRBD2,CASSLTGTSVPGELFF,TGTGCCAGCAGCTTGACCGGGACTAGCGTTCCCGGGGAGCTGTTTTTT
TRBV4-1,.,TRBJ2-7,.,CASSQALLGLGRKQYF,TGCGCCAGCAGCCAAGCTCTACTTGGCCTAGGGAGAAAGCAGTACTTC
TRBV12-3/TRBV12-4,many,TRBJ1-1,TRBD1,CASRGGRGVTEAFF,TGTGCCAGCCGAGGGGGCAGGGGAGTCACTGAAGCTTTCTTT
TRBV9,few,TRBJ2-6,TRBD1,CASSPGTGLRVISGANVLTF,TGTGCCAGCAGCCCCGGGACAGGGTTACGAGTCATCTCTGGGGCCAACGTCCTGACTTTC
TRBV7-6,.,TRBJ2-7,TRBD1,CASSWDTGGNEQYF,TGTGCCAGCAGCTGGGACACAGGGGGCAACGAGCAGTACTTC
TRBV7-9,few,TRBJ1-2,.,CASSPTDYGYTF,TGTGCCAGCAGCCCCACTGACTATGGCTACACCTTC
TRBV4-3,few,TRBJ2-2,TRBD2,CASSQGWSGGRTGELFF,TGCGCCAGCAGCCAAGGCTGGAGCGGGGGGCGTACCGGGGAGCTGTTTTTT
TRBV6-5,.,TRBJ2-7,.,CASSSTGTNLPYEQYF,TGTGCCAGCAGTTCCACCGGGACGAATTTACCCTACGAGCAGTACTTC
TRBV12-3/TRBV12-4,.,TRBJ2-2,.,CATRRGLNTGELFF,TGTGCCACCCGCAGAGGCTTAAACACCGGGGAGCTGTTTTTT
TRBV7-9,few,TRBJ2-7,TRBD1,CASSLGDRDPYEQYF,TGTGCCAGCAGCTTAGGGGACAGGGACCCATACGAGCAGTACTTC
TRBV7-8,.,TRBJ2-5,TRBD2,CASTMLAGVETQYF,TGTGCCAGCACCATGCTAGCGGGGGTAGAGACCCAGTACTTC
TRBV29-1,.,TRBJ1-5,.,CSVAWGLSNQPQHF,TGCAGCGTTGCCTGGGGGCTTAGCAATCAGCCCCAGCATTTT
TRBV18,many,TRBJ1-2,.,CASSAANSDVGYTF,TGTGCCAGCTCAGCGGCAAACTCGGATGTAGGCTACACCTTC
TRBV10-3,.,TRBJ1-2,.,CAISDNRQDAASYTF,TGTGCCATCAGTGATAACCGACAGGACGCGGCCTCCTACACCTTC
TRBV12-3/TRBV12-4,.,TRBJ2-1,.,CATRDNEQFF,TGTGCCACCAGAGACAATGAGCAGTTCTTC
TRBV11-3,.,TRBJ2-1,TRBD2,CASSQRLAGINEQFF,TGTGCCAGCAGCCAGCGACTAGCGGGGATCAATGAGCAGTTCTTC
TRBV4-2,.,TRBJ2-7,.,CASSQVCQDPRYEQYF,TGTGCCAGCAGCCAAGTTTGTCAGGACCCTAGGTACGAGCAGTACTTC
TRBV20-1,.,TRBJ2-2,TRBD1,CSASRDRSTGELFF,TGCAGTGCTAGTCGGGACAGATCCACCGGGGAGCTGTTTTTT
TRBV6-1,many,TRBJ2-3,.,CASSNGGPSTDTQYF,TGTGCCAGCAGTAACGGGGGGCCGAGCACAGATACGCAGTATTTT
TRBV4-1,once,TRBJ1-1,.,CASSQLPAGLSVGAFF,TGCGCCAGCAGCCAATTACCCGCGGGGCTCTCGGTAGGAGCTTTCTTT
TRBV7-3,.,TRBJ1-4,.,CASRPPPGGFNEKLFF,TGTGCCAGCAGACCACCCCCGGGGGGTTTCAATGAAAAACTGTTTTTT
TRBV19,.,TRBJ2-1,TRBD1,CASSAQGATFSYNEQFF,TGTGCCAGTAGTGCGCAGGGGGCCACCTTCTCCTACAATGAGCAGTTCTTC
TRBV3-1,.,TRBJ1-1,.,CASNGDSNTEAFF,TGTGCCAGCAATGGGGACTCGAACACTGAAGCTTTCTTT
TRBV7-2,.,TRBJ1-6,.,CASSSPGISLHF,TGTGCCAGCAGCTCACCCGGAATTTCCCTCCACTTT
TRBV28,.,TRBJ1-2,TRBD1,CASSRAGTGRGYTF,TGTGCCAGCAGTCGGGCCGGGACAGGGAGGGGCTACACCTTC
TRBV5-1,many,TRBJ2-5,.,CASSPGTRKTQYF,TGCGCCAGCAGCCCTGGGACACGGAAGACCCAGTACTTC
TRBV20-1,.,TRBJ1-5,.,CSAKETGNQPQHF,TGCAGTGCAAAGGAGACAGGCAATCAGCCCCAGCATTTT
TRBV11-2,many,TRBJ1-4,.,CASSFNNRVDEKLFF,TGTGCCAGCAGCTTTAATAACAGGGTGGATGAAAAACTGTTTTTT
TRBV20-1,once,TRBJ1-1,.,CSALGLNTEAFF,TGCAGTGCCCTAGGGTTGAACACTGAAGCTTTCTTT
TRBV12-3/TRBV12-4,many,TRBJ2-5,.,CASSLGTPTQYF,TGTGCCAGCAGTTTAGGGACACCGACCCAGTACTTC
TRBV5-1,many,TRBJ1-2,TRBD1,CASSLTGTGNYGYTF,TGCGCCAGCAGCCTCACCGGGACAGGGAACTATGGCTACACCTTC
TRBV7-2,.,TRBJ1-2,.,CASSLEGNLGYTF,TGTGCCAGCAGCTTAGAGGGGAACCTTGGCTACACCTTC
TRBV20-1,many,TRBJ1-3,.,CSARQGSSGNTIYF,TGCAGTGCTAGACAGGGTAGCTCTGGAAACACCATATATTTT
TRBV6-2/TRBV6-3,.,TRBJ1-1,.,CASSPVKSPTEAFF,TGTGCCAGCAGTCCAGTCAAGAGTCCCACCGAAGCTTTCTTT
TRBV5-1,.,TRBJ2-1,.,CASGESSYNEQFF,TGCGCCAGCGGGGAAAGCTCCTACAATGAGCAGTTCTTC
TRBV27,few,TRBJ2-7,.,CASSTGTIENEQYF,TGTGCCAGCAGTACAGGGACTATCGAGAACGAGCAGTACTTC
TRBV11-2,.,TRBJ2-2,.,CASSLGVRRVLTGELFF,TGTGCCAGCAGCTTAGGAGTGAGGAGGGTATTGACCGGGGAGCTGTTTTTT
TRBV5-1,.,TRBJ2-3,.,CASRTPGTDTQYF,TGCGCCAGCAGGACCCCTGGCACAGATACGCAGTATTTT
TRBV4-3,.,TRBJ1-4,.,CASSQEGRYIATNEKLFF,TGCGCCAGCAGCCAAGAGGGCAGATACATTGCAACTAATGAAAAACTGTTTTTT
TRBV20-1,.,TRBJ2-3,.,CSASWGTGTDTQYF,TGCAGTGCTAGTTGGGGGACTGGCACAGATACGCAGTATTTT
TRBV7-2,many,TRBJ2-1,TRBD2,CASSLRPGGYNEQFF,TGTGCCAGCAGCCTCCGGCCGGGGGGCTACAATGAGCAGTTCTTC
TRBV4-1,few,TRBJ1-5,TRBD1,CASSPTGGQPQHF,TGCGCCAGCAGCCCGACAGGGGGTCAGCCCCAGCATTTT
TRBV4-1,.,TRBJ1-5,.,CASSQWTDQPQHF,TGCGCCAGCAGCCAATGGACCGATCAGCCCCAGCATTTT
TRBV5-1,.,TRBJ2-3,TRBD2,CASRDLAGRTDTQYF,TGCGCCAGCAGGGATTTAGCGGGCCGCACAGATACGCAGTATTTT
TRBV19,.,TRBJ2-4,.,CASSTPTGRDIQYF,TGTGCCAGTAGTACCCCGACAGGGAGGGACATTCAGTACTTC
TRBV4-3,many,TRBJ2-3,TRBD2,CASSRVTGLAGLDTQYF,TGCGCCAGCAGCCGAGTTACCGGACTAGCGGGGTTAGATACGCAGTATTTT
TRBV5-1,.,TRBJ2-7,.,CASSLRQWGAPPYEQYF,TGCGCCAGCAGCTTGCGACAGTGGGGGGCCCCACCCTACGAGCAGTACTTC
TRBV18,.,TRBJ1-1,TRBD1,CASSGQSLQNTEAFF,TGTGCCAGCTCGGGACAGAGCCTACAGAACACTGAAGCTTTCTTT
TRBV12-3/TRBV12-4,.,TRBJ1-4,TRBD1,CASSLAQTGAGEKLFF,TGTGCCAGCAGTTTAGCGCAGACAGGGGCGGGGGAAAAACTGTTTTTT